The next 17 T cell receptor beta chains were all read from a single sample in a study of vaccination and CD4 T cells after COVID-19. Their antigen targets remain unknown. The treatment denotes: roughly nine-day PBMC culture with coronavirus spike peptide pools or control peptides (ViraFEST assay). Sequenced with the Oncomine TCR Beta short-read assay was DNA taken from cultured CD4+ T cells. TCRdb reprocessed the PCR reads via MiXCR and lists one record per CDR3 protein. Of nearly 20,000 distinct CDR3 sequences in the sample, about half are singletons; the top ten hold around 3%. The starting material was CD4+ T cells from blood, cultured in vitro, obtained after SARS-CoV-2 vaccination. These receptors all come from a human donor who had recovered from COVID-19.

This clonotype has a handful of counts. V usage is TRBV20-1 and J usage is TRBJ2-1, with 9 bases fitting TRBD1. CDR1 is DFQATT and CDR2 is SNEGSKA in the germline V gene (reference sequence). V lost 4 bases and J lost 4; bases outside the gene matches: 2. This CDR3 spans 13 amino acids. DNA of the CDR3: TGCAGTGCTAAGGGGACAGGGTACAATGAGCAGTTCTTC. This codes for CSAKGTGYNEQFF.

The gene calls are TRBV12-3 or TRBV12-4 and TRBJ1-6; no clear D. The CDR3 consists of 18 residues. Trimming removed 6 bases from V and 0 bases from J, with 18 bases in between. DNA for the CDR3: TGTGCCAGCAGCAAACGTATGGACGGGAGCTCCTATAATTCACCCCTCCACTTT. Encoded protein: CASSKRMDGSSYNSPLHF.

This clonotype was seen a few times. This rearrangement joins TRBV7-9 to TRBJ1-1, with 11 bases lining up with TRBD1. V shed 5 bases and J 6 bases; nucleotides not matched to a gene: 8. Germline CDR1 is SEHNR and CDR2 is FQNEAQ (reference sequence). This CDR3 is 15 amino acids long. CDR3 nucleotides: TGTGCCAGCAGCACCTGGACAGGGGGCCGGGCTGAAGCTTTCTTT. Translation gives CASSTWTGGRAEAFF.

The chain is built from TRBV27 and TRBJ1-1; D is ambiguous. This CDR3 has 13 amino acids. V gave up 4 bases and J gave up 1 base, with 7 bases separating them. Germline V gene sequence: CDR1 MNHEY, CDR2 SMNVEV (reference sequence). The CDR3 DNA reads TGTGCCAGCAGTTCACAATCGAACACTGAAGCTTTCTTT. The encoded protein is CASSSQSNTEAFF.

The rearrangement uses TRBV10-3 and TRBJ1-6; D uncertain. The CDR3 spans 14 residues. Germline V CDR1 and CDR2: ENHRY, SYGVKD. The germline V and J ends were trimmed by 2 bases and 8 bases, with 10 bases remaining between them. The CDR3 is CAISETHDDSPLHF. CDR3 in DNA: TGTGCCATCAGTGAGACACACGATGATTCACCCCTCCACTTT.

This clonotype has just a few counts. V gene TRBV7-2 combines with J gene TRBJ1-1; no reliable D call. Germline V gives CDR1 SGHTA, CDR2 FQGNSA. The V end lost 5 bases, the J end lost 4 bases, and 11 bases lay between the germline ends. This CDR3 contains 13 residues. The CDR3 spells CASSPQSPTEAFF. In DNA form, the CDR3 reads TGTGCCAGCAGCCCGCAGTCCCCCACTGAAGCTTTCTTT.

This clonotype has just a few counts. The genes are TRBV20-1 and TRBJ1-6; a possible D gene is TRBD1 (5 bases). The ends were cut back, 2 bases at V and 7 bases at J, with 12 bases in the middle. The CDR3 totals 14 residues. Per germline, CDR1 DFQATT and CDR2 SNEGSKA (reference sequence). CDR3 sequence: CSARSTGGNSPLHF. As DNA, the CDR3 is TGCAGTGCTAGATCCACAGGCGGGAATTCACCCCTCCACTTT.

The rearrangement joins TRBV7-2 to TRBJ1-2; D might be TRBD1 (6 bases). This CDR3 spans 15 amino acids. CDR1 and CDR2 from the germline V gene are SGHTA and FQGNSA. Between the trimmed V and J ends, which lost 4 bases and 1 base, there was a span of 13 bases. The CDR3 protein is CASSSRSRGNYGYTF. DNA for the CDR3: TGTGCCAGCAGCTCTAGAAGCAGGGGTAACTATGGCTACACCTTC.

This clonotype was seen more than once but under ten times. This rearrangement joins TRBV20-1 to TRBJ1-1; D perhaps matches TRBD1 (6 bases). Germline values: CDR1 DFQATT, CDR2 SNEGSKA (reference sequence). V dropped 6 bases and J dropped 6 bases, with 14 bases sitting between them. The CDR3 runs to 12 residues. The CDR3 DNA reads as TGCAGTGCAAACTCAGGGGACGCTGAAGCTTTCTTT. Its translation is CSANSGDAEAFF.

V and J are TRBV28 and TRBJ2-6; 7 nucleotides agree with TRBD1. V lost 4 bases, J lost 1 base, and 1 base stayed unmatched. This CDR3 is built from 15 residues. Looked up from germline, CDR1 is MDHEN and CDR2 is SYDVKM. The CDR3 reads CASSSTGSGANVLTF. In DNA, the CDR3 is TGTGCCAGCAGTTCGACAGGGTCTGGGGCCAACGTCCTGACTTTC. Full variable domain (rest looked up from reference TRBV28 and TRBJ2-6): DVKVTQSSRYLVKRTGEKVFLECVQDMDHENMFWYRQDPGLGLRLIYFSYDVKMKEKGDIPEGYSVSREKKERFSLILESASTNQTSMYLCASSSTGSGANVLTFGAGSRLTVL.

This sequence joins TRBV5-4 and TRBJ1-1; D remains ambiguous. Trimming cost V 5 bases and J 2 bases, with 16 bases left between them. CDR3 length: 15 residues. Germline CDR1 SGHNT, CDR2 YYREEE (reference sequence). The CDR3 coding sequence is TGTGCCAGCAGTAACGTGGGAGGAACTAACACTGAAGCTTTCTTT. This translates into CASSNVGGTNTEAFF.

In this sample, this clonotype turned up a few times. The rearrangement joins TRBV4-1 to TRBJ1-1, with D tentatively TRBD1 (6 bases). The germline gives CDR1 MGHRA, CDR2 YSYEKL. This CDR3 has 15 amino acids. V shed 0 bases and J shed 3 bases, with 11 bases lying between them. The chain's CDR3 is CASSQENRVYTEAFF. In DNA, the CDR3 is TGCGCCAGCAGCCAAGAAAACAGGGTGTACACTGAAGCTTTCTTT.

A few counts support this clonotype. The chain employs TRBV11-1 and TRBJ2-7; a weak D match, TRBD2 (5 bases). The CDR3 sequence is 15 residues long. V shed 0 bases and J shed 2 bases, with 11 bases lying between them. CDR1 SGHAT and CDR2 FQDESV come from the germline V gene (reference sequence). CDR3 in amino acids: CASSLASGVTYEQYF. Written as DNA, the CDR3 is TGTGCCAGCAGCTTAGCGAGCGGTGTGACCTACGAGCAGTACTTC.

The chain is built from TRBV6-2 or TRBV6-3 and TRBJ1-1; no clear D. V lost 2 bases and J 4 bases, leaving 8 bases between the germline ends. Per the germline V gene, CDR1 is MNHEY and CDR2 is SVGEGT. The CDR3 runs to 13 residues. CDR3 coding DNA: TGTGCCAGCAGTTACGGGATTGTCACTGAAGCTTTCTTT. It yields the protein CASSYGIVTEAFF.

This chain uses TRBV7-9 with TRBJ2-3; 10 positions agree with TRBD2. Germline loops: CDR1 SEHNR, CDR2 FQNEAQ (reference sequence). Losses at the gene ends were 5 bases for V and 2 bases for J; bases not matched to a gene: 4. The CDR3 consists of 15 residues. CDR3 region: CASSPLAGDTDTQYF. Written as DNA, the CDR3 is TGTGCCAGCAGCCCCCTAGCGGGAGACACAGATACGCAGTATTTT. The whole variable domain, filled in from reference TRBV7-9 and TRBJ2-3, reads DTGVSQNPRHKITKRGQNVTFRCDPISEHNRLYWYRQTLGQGPEFLTYFQNEAQLEKSRLLSDRFSAERPKGSFSTLEIQRTEQGDSAMYLCASSPLAGDTDTQYFGPGTRLTVL.

The rearrangement joins TRBV25-1 to TRBJ2-3, with 9 positions matching TRBD2. The CDR3 consists of 18 residues. V was pared by 3 bases and J by 2 bases, with 12 bases of the junction left unmatched. Germline V lookup: CDR1 MGHDK, CDR2 SYGVNS. The CDR3 DNA is TGTGCCAGCAGTGAGAATCTATTTAGCGGGAGATTCACAGATACGCAGTATTTT. This codes for CASSENLFSGRFTDTQYF.

V and J are TRBV20-1 and TRBJ1-1; D might be TRBD1 (6 bases). CDR1 is DFQATT, CDR2 SNEGSKA, per germline (reference sequence). Trimming removed 0 bases at V and 3 bases at J, with 11 bases between. CDR3 length equals 14 residues. CDR3 DNA sequence: TGCAGTGCTAGAGAGACCGGGGGCTACACTGAAGCTTTCTTT. It codes for CSARETGGYTEAFF.